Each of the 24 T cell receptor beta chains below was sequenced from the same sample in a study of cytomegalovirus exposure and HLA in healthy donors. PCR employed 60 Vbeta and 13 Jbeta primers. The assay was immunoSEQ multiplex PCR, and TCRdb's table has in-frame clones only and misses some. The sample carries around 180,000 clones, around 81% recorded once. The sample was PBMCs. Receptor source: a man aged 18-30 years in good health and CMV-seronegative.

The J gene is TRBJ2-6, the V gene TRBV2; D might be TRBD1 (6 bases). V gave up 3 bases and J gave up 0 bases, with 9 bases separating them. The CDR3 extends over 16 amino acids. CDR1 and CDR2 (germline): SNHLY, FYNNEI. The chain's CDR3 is CASSDPRGSGANVLTF. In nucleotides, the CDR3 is TGTGCCAGCAGTGACCCCAGGGGCTCTGGGGCCAACGTCCTGACTTTC.

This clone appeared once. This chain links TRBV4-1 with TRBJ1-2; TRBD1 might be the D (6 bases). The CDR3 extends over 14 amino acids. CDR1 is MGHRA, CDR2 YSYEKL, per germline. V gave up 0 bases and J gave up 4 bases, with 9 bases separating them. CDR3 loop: CASSQEQGFYGYTF. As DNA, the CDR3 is TGCGCCAGCAGCCAAGAACAGGGTTTCTATGGCTACACCTTC.

CDR3 coding DNA: TGTGCCAGCAGCTTAGTCTTCGGCAGGGGGGATACGCAGTATTTT. Its translation: CASSLVFGRGDTQYF. The chain carries TRBV7-9 and TRBJ2-3, with 7 nucleotides matching TRBD1. Germline trimming cut 1 base from V and 6 bases from J; bases unmatched to any gene: 7. CDR3 size: 15 residues. CDR1 SEHNR and CDR2 FQNEAQ come from the germline V gene (reference sequence).

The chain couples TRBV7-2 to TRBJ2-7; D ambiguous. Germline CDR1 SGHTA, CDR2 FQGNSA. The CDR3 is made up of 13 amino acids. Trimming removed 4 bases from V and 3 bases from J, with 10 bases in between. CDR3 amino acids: CASSSPPVYEQYF. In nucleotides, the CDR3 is TGTGCCAGCAGCTCGCCCCCGGTCTACGAGCAGTACTTC.

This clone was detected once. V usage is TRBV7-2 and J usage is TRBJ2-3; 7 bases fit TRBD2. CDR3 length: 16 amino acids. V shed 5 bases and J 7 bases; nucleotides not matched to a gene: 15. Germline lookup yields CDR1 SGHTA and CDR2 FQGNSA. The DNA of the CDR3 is TGTGCCAGCAGCCCGGGTCTAGCGGCTTCTGCAAATACGCAGTATTTT. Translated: CASSPGLAASANTQYF. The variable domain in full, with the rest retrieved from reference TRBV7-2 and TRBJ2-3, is GAGVSQSPSNKVTEKGKDVELRCDPISGHTALYWYRQSLGQGLEFLIYFQGNSAPDKSGLPSDRFSAERTGGSVSTLTIQRTQQEDSAVYLCASSPGLAASANTQYFGPGTRLTVL.

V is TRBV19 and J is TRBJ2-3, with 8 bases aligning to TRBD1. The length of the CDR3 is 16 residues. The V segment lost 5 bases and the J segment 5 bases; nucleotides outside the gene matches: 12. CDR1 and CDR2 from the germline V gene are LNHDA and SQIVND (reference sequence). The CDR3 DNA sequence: TGTGCCAGTAGTCTATCGCCGACAGGGGCGGGAGATACGCAGTATTTT. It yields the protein CASSLSPTGAGDTQYF.

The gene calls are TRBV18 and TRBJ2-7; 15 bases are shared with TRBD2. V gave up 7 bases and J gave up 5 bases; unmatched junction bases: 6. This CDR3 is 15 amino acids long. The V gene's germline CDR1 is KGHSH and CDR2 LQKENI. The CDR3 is CASLRTSGRANEQYF. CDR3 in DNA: TGTGCCAGCTTACGGACTAGCGGGAGGGCCAACGAGCAGTACTTC.

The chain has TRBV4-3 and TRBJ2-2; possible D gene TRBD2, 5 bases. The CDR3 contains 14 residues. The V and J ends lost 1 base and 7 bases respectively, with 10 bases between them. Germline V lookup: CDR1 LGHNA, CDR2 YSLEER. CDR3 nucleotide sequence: TGCGCCAGCAGCCAAGTGGCGGCGGGCGGGGAGCTGTTTTTT. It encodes CASSQVAAGGELFF.

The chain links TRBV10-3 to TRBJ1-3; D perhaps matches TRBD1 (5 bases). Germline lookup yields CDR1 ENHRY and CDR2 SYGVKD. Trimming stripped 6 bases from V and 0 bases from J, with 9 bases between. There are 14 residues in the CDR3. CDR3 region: CAIRPGDSGNTIYF. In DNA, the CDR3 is TGTGCCATCAGGCCGGGGGACTCTGGAAACACCATATATTTT.

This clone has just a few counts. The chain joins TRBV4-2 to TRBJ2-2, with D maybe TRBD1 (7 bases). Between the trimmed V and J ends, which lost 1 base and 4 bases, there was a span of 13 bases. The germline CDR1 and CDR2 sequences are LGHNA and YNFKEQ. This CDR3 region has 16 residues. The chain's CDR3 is CASSQAHRGGTGELFF. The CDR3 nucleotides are TGTGCCAGCAGCCAAGCCCACAGGGGAGGCACCGGGGAGCTGTTTTTT.

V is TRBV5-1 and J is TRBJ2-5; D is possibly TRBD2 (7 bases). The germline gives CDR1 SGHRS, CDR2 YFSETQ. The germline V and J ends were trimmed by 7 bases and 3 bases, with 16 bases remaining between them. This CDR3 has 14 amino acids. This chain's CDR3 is CASSIRGGEETQYF. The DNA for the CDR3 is TGCGCCAGCTCAATAAGGGGGGGCGAAGAGACCCAGTACTTC.

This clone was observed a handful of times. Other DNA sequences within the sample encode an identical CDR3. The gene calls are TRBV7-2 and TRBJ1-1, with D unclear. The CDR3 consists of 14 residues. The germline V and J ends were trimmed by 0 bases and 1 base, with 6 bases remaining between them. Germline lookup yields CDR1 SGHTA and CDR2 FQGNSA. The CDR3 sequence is CASSLAPGNTEAFF. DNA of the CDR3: TGTGCCAGCAGCTTAGCCCCGGGGAACACTGAAGCTTTCTTT.

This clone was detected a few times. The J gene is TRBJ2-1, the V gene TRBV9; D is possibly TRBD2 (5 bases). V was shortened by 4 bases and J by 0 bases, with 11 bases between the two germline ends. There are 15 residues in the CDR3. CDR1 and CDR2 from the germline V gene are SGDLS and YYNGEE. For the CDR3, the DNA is TGTGCCAGCAGCCCCACTACTAGCTCCTACAATGAGCAGTTCTTC. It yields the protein CASSPTTSSYNEQFF.

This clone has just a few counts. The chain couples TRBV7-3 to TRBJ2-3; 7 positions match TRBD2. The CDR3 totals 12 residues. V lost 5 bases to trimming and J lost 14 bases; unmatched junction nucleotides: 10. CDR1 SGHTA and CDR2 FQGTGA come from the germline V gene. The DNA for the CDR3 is TGTGCCAGCAGCCTATTAGCGGGTGCAGTGTATTTT. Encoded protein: CASSLLAGAVYF.

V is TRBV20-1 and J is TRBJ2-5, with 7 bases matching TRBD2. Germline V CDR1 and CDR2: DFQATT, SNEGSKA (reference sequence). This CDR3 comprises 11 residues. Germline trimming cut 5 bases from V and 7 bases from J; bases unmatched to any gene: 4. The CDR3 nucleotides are TGCAGTGCTCCAGTAGCGGGGACCCAGTACTTC. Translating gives CSAPVAGTQYF.

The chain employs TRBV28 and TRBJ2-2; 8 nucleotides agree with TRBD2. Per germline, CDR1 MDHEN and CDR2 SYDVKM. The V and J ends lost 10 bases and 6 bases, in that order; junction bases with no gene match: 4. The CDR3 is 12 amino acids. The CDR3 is CATRRGAGELFF. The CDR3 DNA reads TGTGCCACCCGGCGGGGGGCCGGGGAGCTGTTTTTT.

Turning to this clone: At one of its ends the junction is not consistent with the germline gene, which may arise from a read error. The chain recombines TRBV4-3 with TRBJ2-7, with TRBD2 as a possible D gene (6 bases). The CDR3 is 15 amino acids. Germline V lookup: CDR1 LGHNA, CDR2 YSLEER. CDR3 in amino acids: CASNQVVGGAYEQYF. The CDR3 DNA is TGCGCCAGCAACCAAGTGGTGGGGGGAGCCTACGAGCAGTACTTC.

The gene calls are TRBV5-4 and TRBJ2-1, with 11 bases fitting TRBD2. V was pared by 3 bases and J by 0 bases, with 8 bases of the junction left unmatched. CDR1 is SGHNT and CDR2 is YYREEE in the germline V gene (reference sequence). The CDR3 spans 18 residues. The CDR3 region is CASSWGSGRASSYNEQFF. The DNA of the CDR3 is TGTGCCAGCAGCTGGGGTAGCGGGAGGGCGAGCTCCTACAATGAGCAGTTCTTC.

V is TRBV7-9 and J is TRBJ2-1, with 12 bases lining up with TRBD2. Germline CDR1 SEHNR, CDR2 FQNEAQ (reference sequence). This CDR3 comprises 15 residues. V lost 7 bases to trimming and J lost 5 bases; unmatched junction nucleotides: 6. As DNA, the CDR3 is TGTGCCAGCATCCTAGCGGGAGGGGTCCACAATGAGCAGTTCTTC. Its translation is CASILAGGVHNEQFF.

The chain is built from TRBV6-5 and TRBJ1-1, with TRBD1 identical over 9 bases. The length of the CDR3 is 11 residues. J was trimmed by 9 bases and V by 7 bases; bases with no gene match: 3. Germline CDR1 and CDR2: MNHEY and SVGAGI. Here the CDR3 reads CASTGQGKAFF. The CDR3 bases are TGTGCCAGCACTGGACAGGGGAAAGCTTTCTTT.

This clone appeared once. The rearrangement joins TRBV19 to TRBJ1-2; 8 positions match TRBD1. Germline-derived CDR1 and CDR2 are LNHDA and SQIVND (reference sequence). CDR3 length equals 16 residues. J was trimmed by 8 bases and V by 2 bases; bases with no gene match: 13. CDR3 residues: CASSIISGTGQGGYTF. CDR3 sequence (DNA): TGTGCCAGTAGTATAATAAGCGGGACAGGCCAAGGGGGCTACACCTTC.

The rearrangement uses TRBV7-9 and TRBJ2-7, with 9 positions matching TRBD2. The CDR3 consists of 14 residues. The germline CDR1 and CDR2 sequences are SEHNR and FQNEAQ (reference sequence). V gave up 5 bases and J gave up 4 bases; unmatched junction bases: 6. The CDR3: CASSDQTSGYEQYF. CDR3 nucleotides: TGTGCCAGCAGCGACCAGACTAGCGGATACGAGCAGTACTTC.

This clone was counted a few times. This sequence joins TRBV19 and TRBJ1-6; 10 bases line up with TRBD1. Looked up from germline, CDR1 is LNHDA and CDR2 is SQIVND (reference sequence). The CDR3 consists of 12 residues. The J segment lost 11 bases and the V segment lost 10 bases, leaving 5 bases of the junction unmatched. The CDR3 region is CATGTGAPPLHF. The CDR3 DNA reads TGTGCCACAGGGACAGGGGCCCCACCCCTCCACTTT.

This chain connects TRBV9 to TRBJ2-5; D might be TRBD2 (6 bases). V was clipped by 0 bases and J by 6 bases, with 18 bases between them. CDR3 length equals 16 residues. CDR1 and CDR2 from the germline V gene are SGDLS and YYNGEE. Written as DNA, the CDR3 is TGTGCCAGCAGCGTAGTAAACGGGAGTGGATTTAAGACCCAGTACTTC. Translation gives CASSVVNGSGFKTQYF. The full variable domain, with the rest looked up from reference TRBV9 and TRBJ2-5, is DSGVTQTPKHLITATGQRVTLRCSPRSGDLSVYWYQQSLDQGLQFLIQYYNGEERAKGNILERFSAQQFPDLHSELNLSSLELGDSALYFCASSVVNGSGFKTQYFGPGTRLLVL.